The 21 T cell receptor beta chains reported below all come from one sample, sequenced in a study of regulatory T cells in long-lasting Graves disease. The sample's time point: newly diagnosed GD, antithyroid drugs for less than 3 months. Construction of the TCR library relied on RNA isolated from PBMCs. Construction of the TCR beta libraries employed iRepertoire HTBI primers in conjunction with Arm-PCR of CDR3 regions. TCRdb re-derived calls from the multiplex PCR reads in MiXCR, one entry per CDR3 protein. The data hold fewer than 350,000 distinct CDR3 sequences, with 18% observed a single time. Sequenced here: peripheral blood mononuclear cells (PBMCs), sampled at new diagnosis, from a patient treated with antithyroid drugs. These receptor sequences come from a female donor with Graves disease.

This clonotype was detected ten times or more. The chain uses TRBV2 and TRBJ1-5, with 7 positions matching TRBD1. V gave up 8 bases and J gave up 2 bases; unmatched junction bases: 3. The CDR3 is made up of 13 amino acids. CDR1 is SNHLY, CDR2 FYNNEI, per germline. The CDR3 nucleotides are TGTGCCAGCCGAGGACAGGGCAATCAGCCCCAGCATTTT. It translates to CASRGQGNQPQHF.

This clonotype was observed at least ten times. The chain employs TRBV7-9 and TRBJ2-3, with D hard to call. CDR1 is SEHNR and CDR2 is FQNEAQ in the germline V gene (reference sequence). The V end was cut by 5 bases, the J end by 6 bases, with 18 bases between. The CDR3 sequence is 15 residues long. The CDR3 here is CASSRSAGPSDTQYF. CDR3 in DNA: TGTGCCAGCAGCCGATCAGCCGGGCCCTCCGATACGCAGTATTTT.

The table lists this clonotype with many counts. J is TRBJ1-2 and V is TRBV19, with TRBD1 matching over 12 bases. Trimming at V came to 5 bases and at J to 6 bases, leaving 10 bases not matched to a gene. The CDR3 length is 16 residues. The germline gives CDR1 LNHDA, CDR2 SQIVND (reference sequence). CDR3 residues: CASSGGDRGLRHGYTF. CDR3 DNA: TGTGCCAGTAGTGGGGGGGACAGGGGGCTGCGGCATGGCTACACCTTC.

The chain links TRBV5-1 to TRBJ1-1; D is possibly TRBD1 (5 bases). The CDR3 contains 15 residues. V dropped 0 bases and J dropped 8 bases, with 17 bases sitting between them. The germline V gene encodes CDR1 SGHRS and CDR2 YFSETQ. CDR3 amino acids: CASSLVTGVSAEAFF. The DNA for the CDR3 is TGCGCCAGCAGCTTGGTTACGGGGGTCTCGGCCGAAGCTTTCTTT.

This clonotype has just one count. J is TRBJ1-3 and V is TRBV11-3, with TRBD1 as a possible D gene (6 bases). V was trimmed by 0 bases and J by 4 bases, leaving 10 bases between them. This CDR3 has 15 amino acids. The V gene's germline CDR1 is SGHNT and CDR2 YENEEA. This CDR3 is CASSLDSGHGNTIYF. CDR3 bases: TGTGCCAGCAGCTTAGATTCGGGACACGGAAACACCATATATTTT. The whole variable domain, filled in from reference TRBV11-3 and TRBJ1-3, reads EAGVVQSPRYKIIEKKQPVAFWCNPISGHNTLYWYLQNLGQGPELLIRYENEEAVDDSQLPKDRFSAERLKGVDSTLKIQPAELGDSAVYLCASSLDSGHGNTIYFGEGSWLTVV.

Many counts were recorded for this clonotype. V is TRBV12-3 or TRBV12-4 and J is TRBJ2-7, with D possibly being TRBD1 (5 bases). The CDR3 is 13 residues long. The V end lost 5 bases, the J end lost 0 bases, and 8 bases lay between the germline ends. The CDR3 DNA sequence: TGTGCCAGCAGTAAGACAGACTCCTACGAGCAGTACTTC. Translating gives CASSKTDSYEQYF.

The CDR3 coding sequence is TGCGCCAGCAGCTTGGTTAATTCTGGAGGGGAGACCCAGTACTTC. Its protein product is CASSLVNSGGETQYF. This rearrangement joins TRBV5-1 to TRBJ2-5, with a possible D match to TRBD2 (6 bases). This CDR3 spans 15 amino acids. Germline V gives CDR1 SGHRS, CDR2 YFSETQ. Trimming took 0 bases from V and 5 from J, leaving 14 bases between them.

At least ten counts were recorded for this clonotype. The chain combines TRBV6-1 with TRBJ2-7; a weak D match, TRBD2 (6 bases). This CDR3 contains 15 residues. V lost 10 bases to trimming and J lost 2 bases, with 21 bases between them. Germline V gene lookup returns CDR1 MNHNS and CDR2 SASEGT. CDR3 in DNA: TGTGCCACCCTATCGGGGGAAAGTATTACCTACGAGCAGTACTTC. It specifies CATLSGESITYEQYF.

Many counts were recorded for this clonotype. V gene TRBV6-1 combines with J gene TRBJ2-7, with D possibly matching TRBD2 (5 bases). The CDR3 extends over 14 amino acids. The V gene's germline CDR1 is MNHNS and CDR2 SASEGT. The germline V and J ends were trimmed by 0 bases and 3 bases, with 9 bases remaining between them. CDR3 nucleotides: TGTGCCAGCAGTGAAGCGGGAGCAGGCTACGAGCAGTACTTC. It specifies CASSEAGAGYEQYF.

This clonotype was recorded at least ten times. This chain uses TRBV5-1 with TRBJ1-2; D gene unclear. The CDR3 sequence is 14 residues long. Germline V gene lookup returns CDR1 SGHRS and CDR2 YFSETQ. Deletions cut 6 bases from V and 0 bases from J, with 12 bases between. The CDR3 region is CASTESSANYGYTF. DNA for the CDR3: TGCGCCAGCACCGAATCATCAGCTAACTATGGCTACACCTTC.

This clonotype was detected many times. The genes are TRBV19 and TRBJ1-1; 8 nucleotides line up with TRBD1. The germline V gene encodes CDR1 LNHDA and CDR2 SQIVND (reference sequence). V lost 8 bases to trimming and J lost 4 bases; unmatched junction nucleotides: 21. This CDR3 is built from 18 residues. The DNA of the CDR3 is TGTGCCAGTGGTTCGGATTACCGGGACAGGTGGGGCACCACTGAAGCTTTCTTT. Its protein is CASGSDYRDRWGTTEAFF.

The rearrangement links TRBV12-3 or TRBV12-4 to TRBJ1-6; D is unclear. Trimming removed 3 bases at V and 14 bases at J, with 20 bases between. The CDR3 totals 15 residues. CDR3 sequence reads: CASSLYDDPGSTLHF. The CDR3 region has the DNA TGTGCCAGCAGTTTGTACGACGACCCGGGGAGTACCCTCCACTTT.

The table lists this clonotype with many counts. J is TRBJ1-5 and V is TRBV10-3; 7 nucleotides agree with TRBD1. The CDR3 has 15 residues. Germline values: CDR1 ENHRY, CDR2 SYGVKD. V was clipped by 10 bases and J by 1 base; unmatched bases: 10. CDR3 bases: TGTGCCACCGACGGAGGGGGCTTGAGCAATCAGCCCCAGCATTTT. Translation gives CATDGGGLSNQPQHF.

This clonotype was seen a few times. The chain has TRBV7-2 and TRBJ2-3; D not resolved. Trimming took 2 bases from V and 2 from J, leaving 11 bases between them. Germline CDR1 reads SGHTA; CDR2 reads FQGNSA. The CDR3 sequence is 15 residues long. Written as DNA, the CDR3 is TGTACCAGCAGCTTATTGCGACTCGTCACAGATACGCAGTATTTT. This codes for CTSSLLRLVTDTQYF.

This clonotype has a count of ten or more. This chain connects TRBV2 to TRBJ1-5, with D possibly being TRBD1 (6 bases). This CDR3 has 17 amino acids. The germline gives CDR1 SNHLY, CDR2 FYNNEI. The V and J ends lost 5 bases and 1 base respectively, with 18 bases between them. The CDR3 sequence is CASSTGVGGGSNQPQHF. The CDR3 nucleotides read TGTGCCAGCAGTACCGGGGTAGGAGGGGGAAGCAATCAGCCCCAGCATTTT.

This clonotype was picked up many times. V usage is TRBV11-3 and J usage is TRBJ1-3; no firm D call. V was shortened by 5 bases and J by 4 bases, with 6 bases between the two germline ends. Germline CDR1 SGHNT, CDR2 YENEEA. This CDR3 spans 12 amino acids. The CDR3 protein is CASSPGGNTIYF. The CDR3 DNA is TGTGCCAGCAGCCCGGGGGGAAACACCATATATTTT.

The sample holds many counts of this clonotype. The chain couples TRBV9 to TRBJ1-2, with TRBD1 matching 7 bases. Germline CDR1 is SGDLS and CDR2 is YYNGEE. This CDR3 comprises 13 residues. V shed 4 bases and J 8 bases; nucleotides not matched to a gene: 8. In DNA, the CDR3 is TGTGCCAGCAGCCTCAGGGACAGAGGAGGCTACACCTTC. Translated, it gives CASSLRDRGGYTF.

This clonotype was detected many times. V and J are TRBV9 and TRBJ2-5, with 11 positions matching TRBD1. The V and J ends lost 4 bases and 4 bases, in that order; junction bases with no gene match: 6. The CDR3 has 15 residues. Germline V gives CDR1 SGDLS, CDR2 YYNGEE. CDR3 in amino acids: CASSPGQGDSETQYF. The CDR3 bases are TGTGCCAGCAGCCCGGGACAGGGGGATTCAGAGACCCAGTACTTC.

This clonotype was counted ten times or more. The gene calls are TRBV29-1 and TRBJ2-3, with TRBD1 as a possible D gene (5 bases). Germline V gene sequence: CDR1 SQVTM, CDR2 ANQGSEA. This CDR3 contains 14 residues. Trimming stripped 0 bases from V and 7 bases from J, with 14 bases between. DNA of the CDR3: TGCAGCGTTGAAGATCCCGGACACCTACATACGCAGTATTTT. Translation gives CSVEDPGHLHTQYF.

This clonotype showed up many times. The CDR3 coding sequence is TGTGCCAGCAGTAGGGAACCCAGATTCCTCTACGAGCAGTACTTC. Protein sequence: CASSREPRFLYEQYF. V and J are TRBV6-1 and TRBJ2-7; D gene uncertain. Trimming shortened V by 5 bases and J by 3 bases, and 17 bases separated the two germline ends. The CDR3 is 15 amino acids. Germline CDR1 MNHNS, CDR2 SASEGT.

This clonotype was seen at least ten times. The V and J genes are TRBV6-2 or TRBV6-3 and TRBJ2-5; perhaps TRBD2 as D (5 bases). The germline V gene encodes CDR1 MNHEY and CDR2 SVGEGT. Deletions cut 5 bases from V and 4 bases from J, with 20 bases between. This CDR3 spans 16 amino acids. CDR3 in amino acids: CASSELDWFRGETQYF. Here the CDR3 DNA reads TGTGCCAGCAGTGAACTAGACTGGTTCCGGGGAGAGACCCAGTACTTC.